These 9 T cell receptor beta chains came from one sample sequenced in a study of blood T cell repertoires in COVID-19. Clones were sequenced by immunoSEQ multiplex PCR, and TCRdb holds only the in-frame ones, with some missing. The table has about 480,000 clones, around 87% seen once; the top ten hold 1.5% to 2%. The sequenced material came from PBMCs or T cells enriched from blood (not recorded which). Receptors were obtained from a woman aged 35 to 49 who had recovered from COVID-19.

This clone was seen just once. This chain connects TRBV10-1 to TRBJ2-1; weak D call: TRBD1 (6 bases). Trimming removed 6 bases at V and 13 bases at J, with 19 bases between. From germline, CDR1 is WNHNN and CDR2 SYGVQD (reference sequence). This CDR3 contains 13 residues. CDR3: CASSEIQGLPQFF. The DNA for the CDR3 is TGCGCCAGCAGCGAAATACAGGGTCTACCTCAGTTCTTC.

J is TRBJ2-7 and V is TRBV19, with 10 bases aligning to TRBD1. The junction had 6 bases not matched to a gene; V was cut back by 6 bases and J by 1 base. Germline assignment: CDR1 LNHDA and CDR2 SQIVND (reference sequence). The CDR3 has 15 residues. CDR3 residues: CASSGQGGVSYEQYF. The CDR3 DNA reads TGTGCCAGTAGCGGACAGGGGGGAGTTTCCTACGAGCAGTACTTC.

As regards this clone: The identical CDR3 is also encoded by other nucleotide sequences in the sample. The rearrangement uses TRBV5-1 and TRBJ1-5; 8 nucleotides match TRBD1. Germline V CDR1 and CDR2: SGHRS, YFSETQ. CDR3 length equals 16 residues. V trimming: 0 bases; J trimming: 1 base; junction bases outside the gene matches: 3. In nucleotides, the CDR3 is TGCGCCAGCAGCTTGGGAGGACAGGGAAGCAATCAGCCCCAGCATTTT. Protein: CASSLGGQGSNQPQHF.

The V and J genes are TRBV3-1 (or the pseudogene TRBV3-2) and TRBJ2-3; TRBD2 matches at 7 bases. V was pared by 3 bases and J by 2 bases, with 8 bases of the junction left unmatched. This CDR3 region has 16 residues. CDR1 is LGHDT, CDR2 YNNKEL, per germline (reference sequence). This chain's CDR3 is CASSQLGGSFTDTQYF. The CDR3, as DNA: TGTGCCAGCAGCCAGCTTGGCGGGAGCTTCACAGATACGCAGTATTTT.

This clone was found once. The rearrangement links TRBV2 to TRBJ2-1; TRBD2 aligns across 7 bases. Losses at the gene ends were 3 bases for V and 1 base for J; bases not matched to a gene: 9. From germline, CDR1 is SNHLY and CDR2 FYNNEI. The CDR3 has 17 residues. This CDR3 reads CASSDFRGSISYNEQFF. In DNA, the CDR3 is TGTGCCAGCAGTGATTTCCGCGGGAGCATATCCTACAATGAGCAGTTCTTC. Full variable domain (outside the CDR3, taken from reference TRBV2 and TRBJ2-1): EPEVTQTPSHQVTQMGQEVILRCVPISNHLYFYWYRQILGQKVEFLVSFYNNEISEKSEIFDDQFSVERPDGSNFTLKIRSTKLEDSAMYFCASSDFRGSISYNEQFFGPGTRLTVL.

The chain joins TRBV12-3 or TRBV12-4 to TRBJ2-5; D gene uncertain. Between the trimmed V and J ends, which lost 0 bases and 0 bases, there was a span of 2 bases. This CDR3 is built from 13 residues. The CDR3 here is CASSLAYQETQYF. CDR3 DNA: TGTGCCAGCAGTTTAGCCTACCAAGAGACCCAGTACTTC.

This sequence joins TRBV7-2 and TRBJ2-3, with TRBD2 matching over 7 bases. Germline loops: CDR1 SGHTA, CDR2 FQGNSA. Germline trimming cut 2 bases from V and 3 bases from J; bases unmatched to any gene: 5. The CDR3 is 15 residues long. CDR3 bases: TGTGCCAGCAGCTTAAGATGGGAGGGTACAGATACGCAGTATTTT. Protein sequence: CASSLRWEGTDTQYF.

The CDR3: CAISDIPLAGLYNEQFF. The CDR3 DNA follows: TGTGCCATCAGTGACATTCCACTAGCGGGACTATACAATGAGCAGTTCTTC. J is TRBJ2-1 and V is TRBV10-3, with TRBD2 matching over 10 bases. The J segment lost 4 bases and the V segment lost 3 bases, leaving 9 bases of the junction unmatched. There are 17 residues in the CDR3. Looked up from germline, CDR1 is ENHRY and CDR2 is SYGVKD.

The V gene is TRBV7-9, the J gene TRBJ1-5, with 7 positions matching TRBD1. The ends lost 6 bases at V and 2 bases at J; junction bases unmatched: 10. The CDR3 has 16 residues. Germline CDR1 reads SEHNR; CDR2 reads FQNEAQ (reference sequence). The DNA for the CDR3 is TGTGCCAGCAGTTCGGACAGGTGGATGGGCAATCAGCCCCAGCATTTT. Protein: CASSSDRWMGNQPQHF.